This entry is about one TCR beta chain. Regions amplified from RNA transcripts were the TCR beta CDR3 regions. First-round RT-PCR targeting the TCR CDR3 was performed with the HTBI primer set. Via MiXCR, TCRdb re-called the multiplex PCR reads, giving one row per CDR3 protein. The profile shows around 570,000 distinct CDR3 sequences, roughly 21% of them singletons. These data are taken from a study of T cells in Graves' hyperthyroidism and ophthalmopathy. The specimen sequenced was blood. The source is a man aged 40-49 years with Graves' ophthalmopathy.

Here the CDR3 DNA reads TGTGCCAGCAGCTTGGAGGGACCCACTTTGTACTTC. It encodes CASSLEGPTLYF. The rearrangement uses TRBV5-5 and TRBJ2-5, with D tentatively TRBD1 or TRBD2 (5 bases each). The CDR3 runs 12 residues. The germline CDR1 and CDR2 sequences are SGHKS and YYEKEE (reference sequence). V was cut by 0 bases and J by 13 bases, with 13 bases left in between.